This T cell receptor (beta chain) stems from a study of blood T cell repertoires in COVID-19. Study background: Sample material is recorded as cDNA or gDNA derived from T cells, B-cell-depleted T cells, or PBMCs.

Authors' data handling: Reference gene primer amplification gave estimated nucleated cell counts. The assay was immunoSEQ multiplex PCR, and TCRdb's table has in-frame clones only and misses some. The V and J calls and clone size are taken from that table; D and trimming were inferred from the DNA. Among approximately 260,000 clones listed, 80% to 90% were seen once. The clonotype originates from a woman in her 70s with COVID-19, enrolled during active disease. Sequenced input: peripheral blood.

CDR3 protein: CASVQGASNEKLFF. DNA for the CDR3: TGTGCCAGCGTACAGGGTGCATCTAATGAAAAACTGTTTTTT. The chain couples TRBV28 to TRBJ1-4, with a weak D call TRBD1 (6 bases). V was clipped by 8 bases and J by 3 bases, with 13 bases between them. Germline V gene data show CDR1 as MDHEN and CDR2 as SYDVKM. The length of the CDR3 is 14 residues.